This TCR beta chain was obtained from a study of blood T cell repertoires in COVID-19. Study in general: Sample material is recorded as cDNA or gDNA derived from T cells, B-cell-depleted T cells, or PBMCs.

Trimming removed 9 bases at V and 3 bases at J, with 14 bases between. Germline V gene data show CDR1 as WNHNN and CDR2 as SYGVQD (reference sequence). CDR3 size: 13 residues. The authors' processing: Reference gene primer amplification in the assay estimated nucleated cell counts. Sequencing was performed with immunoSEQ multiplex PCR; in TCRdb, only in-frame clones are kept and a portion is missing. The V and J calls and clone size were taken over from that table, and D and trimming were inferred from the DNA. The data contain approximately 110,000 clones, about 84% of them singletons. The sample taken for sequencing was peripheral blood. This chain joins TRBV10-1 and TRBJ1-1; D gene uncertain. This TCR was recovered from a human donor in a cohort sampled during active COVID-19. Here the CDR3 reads CASRNEMDTEAFF. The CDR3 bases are TGCGCCAGTCGAAATGAGATGGACACTGAAGCTTTCTTT.